These 26 T cell receptor beta chains share one sample of origin, sequenced in a study of T-cell reconstitution after alpha-beta-depleted transplantation in children. Molecular barcoding with unique molecular identifiers was used for the TCRbeta library. TCRdb used MiXCR to reprocess the PCR reads, holding one entry per CDR3 protein. Of 500,000 to 600,000 distinct CDR3 sequences detected, 30% to 35% appear once; the ten largest clones hold around 2.4%. The sample in question was PBMCs from the stem cell graft donor, obtained from the stem cell graft. The source is a human donor who donated a stem cell graft to a child with aplastic anemia.

The rearrangement uses TRBV27 and TRBJ2-3, with D unclear. The CDR3 covers 11 residues. Per germline, CDR1 MNHEY and CDR2 SMNVEV (reference sequence). Trimming stripped 3 bases from V and 12 bases from J, with 10 bases between. The CDR3 protein is CASSLGPSQYF. The CDR3 DNA is TGTGCCAGCAGTTTGGGCCCCTCACAGTATTTT.

This clonotype has only a few counts. The V gene is TRBV6-5, the J gene TRBJ2-1; D is ambiguous. CDR1 and CDR2 from the germline V gene are MNHEY and SVGAGI. The length of the CDR3 is 13 residues. With 2 bases removed from V and 7 bases from J, the gap between germline ends came to 9 bases. In nucleotides, the CDR3 is TGTGCCAGCAGTTACGGGGTACGGAATGAGCAGTTCTTC. Its translation: CASSYGVRNEQFF.

This chain uses TRBV25-1 with TRBJ2-3; no reliable D call. This CDR3 contains 14 residues. V shed 1 base and J shed 2 bases, with 7 bases lying between them. Germline assignment: CDR1 MGHDK and CDR2 SYGVNS. The CDR3 DNA reads TGTGCCAGCAGTGAATCTATCCTCACAGATACGCAGTATTTT. This sequence encodes CASSESILTDTQYF.

The chain employs TRBV30 and TRBJ1-5; D unclear. Germline V gene lookup returns CDR1 GTSNPN and CDR2 SVGIG (reference sequence). With 0 bases removed from V and 0 bases from J, the gap between germline ends came to 15 bases. This CDR3 has 17 amino acids. CDR3 in amino acids: CAWSVARQPNSNQPQHF. In DNA, the CDR3 is TGTGCCTGGAGTGTAGCCAGGCAGCCGAATAGCAATCAGCCCCAGCATTTT.

This chain links TRBV20-1 with TRBJ2-2; 7 nucleotides agree with TRBD2. Germline CDR1 and CDR2: DFQATT and SNEGSKA (reference sequence). The CDR3 has 15 amino acids. With V trimmed by 1 base and J by 4 bases, 6 bases remained unmatched. CDR3 region: CSARVSGGITGELFF. The CDR3, as DNA: TGCAGTGCTAGAGTTTCGGGAGGTATCACCGGGGAGCTGTTTTTT.

The V and J genes are TRBV7-8 and TRBJ1-1, with TRBD1 matching over 7 bases. V was pared by 5 bases and J by 4 bases, with 10 bases of the junction left unmatched. This CDR3 is 15 amino acids long. Germline V gene lookup returns CDR1 SGHVS and CDR2 FQNEAQ. The CDR3 nucleotides read TGTGCCAGCAGCCAACGAGGGGGCCGCGGCACTGAAGCTTTCTTT. Translation gives CASSQRGGRGTEAFF. Looking up the rest from reference TRBV7-8 and TRBJ1-1 gives the full variable domain: GAGVSQSPRYKVAKRGQDVALRCDPISGHVSLFWYQQALGQGPEFLTYFQNEAQLDKSGLPSDRFFAERPEGSVSTLKIQRTQQEDSAVYLCASSQRGGRGTEAFFGQGTRLTVV.

This clonotype was recorded a few times. The J gene is TRBJ2-1, the V gene TRBV7-2; TRBD2 agrees at 10 bases. CDR3 length: 16 amino acids. Looked up from germline, CDR1 is SGHTA and CDR2 is FQGNSA. The ends lost 4 bases at V and 6 bases at J; junction bases unmatched: 9. CDR3 residues: CASSSSGSQRRNEQFF. CDR3 nucleotide sequence: TGTGCCAGCAGCTCTAGCGGGAGCCAACGTCGCAATGAGCAGTTCTTC. The full variable domain, with the rest looked up from reference TRBV7-2 and TRBJ2-1, is GAGVSQSPSNKVTEKGKDVELRCDPISGHTALYWYRQSLGQGLEFLIYFQGNSAPDKSGLPSDRFSAERTGGSVSTLTIQRTQQEDSAVYLCASSSSGSQRRNEQFFGPGTRLTVL.

A few counts support this clonotype. This chain links TRBV29-1 with TRBJ2-1, with D perhaps matching TRBD1 (5 bases). This CDR3 comprises 15 residues. Germline V gives CDR1 SQVTM, CDR2 ANQGSEA. The germline V and J ends were trimmed by 4 bases and 3 bases, with 16 bases remaining between them. CDR3 bases: TGCAGCGTTGGCCAAGAACAGGTCGTCTACAATGAGCAGTTCTTC. Translating it yields CSVGQEQVVYNEQFF.

The chain employs TRBV6-1 and TRBJ2-7; 7 bases are a match to TRBD2. The germline V gene encodes CDR1 MNHNS and CDR2 SASEGT. The CDR3 length is 13 residues. V trimming: 3 bases; J trimming: 6 bases; junction bases outside the gene matches: 5. The CDR3 loop is CASSDGGGCEQYV. DNA for the CDR3: TGTGCCAGCAGTGATGGGGGGGGTTGCGAGCAGTACGTC.

This clonotype was counted between two and nine times. The J gene is TRBJ2-7, the V gene TRBV27; D is unresolved. The CDR3 has 14 residues. Germline assignment: CDR1 MNHEY and CDR2 SMNVEV (reference sequence). Trimming left V 8 bases short and J 0 bases short, with 14 bases between. CDR3 protein: CASALAENSYEQYF. The CDR3 DNA follows: TGTGCCAGCGCACTCGCCGAGAACTCCTACGAGCAGTACTTC.

This clonotype was observed a few times. The V gene is TRBV27, the J gene TRBJ1-3; 8 nucleotides line up with TRBD1. J was trimmed by 0 bases and V by 6 bases; bases with no gene match: 4. The CDR3 is 15 amino acids. The germline gives CDR1 MNHEY, CDR2 SMNVEV (reference sequence). The CDR3, as DNA: TGTGCCAGCAGCGGGGGACAGGCCTCTGGAAACACCATATATTTT. Residues: CASSGGQASGNTIYF.

The chain joins TRBV18 to TRBJ1-2; D possibly corresponds to TRBD1 (6 bases). V shed 6 bases and J shed 3 bases, with 14 bases lying between them. This CDR3 comprises 14 residues. CDR1 and CDR2 from the germline V gene are KGHSH and LQKENI. The CDR3 bases are TGTGCCAGCTCGGCAGATTCAGGGGACTATGGCTACACCTTC. Translated: CASSADSGDYGYTF.

This chain links TRBV29-1 with TRBJ1-4, with a weak D call TRBD1 (6 bases). V lost 6 bases and J lost 6, with 11 bases in between. The length of the CDR3 is 12 residues. From germline, CDR1 is SQVTM and CDR2 ANQGSEA. The CDR3 nucleotides are TGCAGCGTAGGGGGGCATGATGAAAAACTGTTTTTT. Translating gives CSVGGHDEKLFF.

This clonotype was found once. The rearrangement uses TRBV10-3 and TRBJ2-3; D might be TRBD1 (5 bases). The ends were cut back, 10 bases at V and 6 bases at J, with 14 bases in the middle. The CDR3 sequence is 12 residues long. From germline, CDR1 is ENHRY and CDR2 SYGVKD. Here the CDR3 DNA reads TGTGCCACAAAGGGGCAGTGGGATACGCAGTATTTT. Translated, it gives CATKGQWDTQYF.

The chain couples TRBV11-2 to TRBJ2-1; 13 nucleotides line up with TRBD2. The CDR3 has 19 residues. The V segment lost 5 bases and the J segment 7 bases; nucleotides outside the gene matches: 17. From germline, CDR1 is SGHAT and CDR2 FQNNGV. In DNA, the CDR3 is TGTGCCAGCAGCCCTAAGGGGAGGGGACTAGCGGGAAGTAGAAATGAGCAGTTCTTC. Protein product: CASSPKGRGLAGSRNEQFF.

The chain combines TRBV4-1 with TRBJ1-5; 10 bases agree with TRBD1. Germline CDR1 is MGHRA and CDR2 is YSYEKL. V lost 3 bases to trimming and J lost 5 bases; unmatched junction nucleotides: 7. The CDR3 is made up of 16 amino acids. Here the CDR3 reads CASSHLDRGGDQPQHF. The CDR3 DNA reads as TGCGCCAGCAGCCACTTGGACAGGGGGGGTGATCAGCCCCAGCATTTT.

A few counts support this clonotype. The chain uses TRBV7-9 and TRBJ2-3, with D possibly TRBD2 on 5 matching bases. Deletions cut 5 bases from V and 3 bases from J, with 18 bases between. Per the germline V gene, CDR1 is SEHNR and CDR2 is FQNEAQ (reference sequence). This CDR3 spans 16 amino acids. The CDR3 sequence: CASSTEGHRITDTQYF. CDR3 bases: TGTGCCAGCAGCACAGAGGGTCACAGAATAACAGATACGCAGTATTTT.

This clonotype was seen a handful of times. This rearrangement joins TRBV25-1 to TRBJ1-1; perhaps TRBD1 as D (5 bases). Germline CDR1 MGHDK, CDR2 SYGVNS. The CDR3 is 14 residues long. V was pared by 3 bases and J by 4 bases, with 12 bases between. DNA for the CDR3: TGTGCCAGCAGTGATGTGGGGGTCCCCACTGAAGCTTTCTTT. Translated, it gives CASSDVGVPTEAFF.

The chain joins TRBV30 to TRBJ1-4; the D is unclear. The V and J ends lost 5 bases and 3 bases respectively, with 19 bases between them. This CDR3 spans 16 amino acids. Germline V gives CDR1 GTSNPN, CDR2 SVGIG (reference sequence). DNA for the CDR3: TGTGCCTGGGGTTCCCCCTCCGGGATGGCTAATGAAAAACTGTTTTTT. It is translated as CAWGSPSGMANEKLFF.

This clonotype was seen a handful of times. This chain joins TRBV6-2 or TRBV6-3 and TRBJ1-1, with D perhaps matching TRBD1 (5 bases). Trimming shortened V by 7 bases and J by 0 bases, and 9 bases separated the two germline ends. Germline-derived CDR1 and CDR2 are MNHEY and SVGEGT. CDR3 size: 13 residues. The CDR3 coding sequence is TGTGCCAGCATCGGACACTTGAACACTGAAGCTTTCTTT. This translates into CASIGHLNTEAFF.

The gene calls are TRBV29-1 and TRBJ2-2; 7 nucleotides align to TRBD2. Germline CDR1 SQVTM, CDR2 ANQGSEA. With 7 bases clipped from V and 0 bases from J, the junction kept 5 bases outside the gene matches. This CDR3 comprises 14 residues. CDR3 nucleotide sequence: TGCAGCGCTGGGGGGGGGGCGAACACCGGGGAGCTGTTTTTT. This codes for CSAGGGANTGELFF.

The chain combines TRBV9 with TRBJ2-2; D may be TRBD1 (6 bases). The V end was cut by 0 bases, the J end by 8 bases, with 8 bases between. The CDR3 has 13 amino acids. Germline CDR1 and CDR2: SGDLS and YYNGEE. The CDR3 loop is CASSVDQGGELFF. The CDR3 DNA reads as TGTGCCAGCAGCGTAGACCAGGGGGGGGAGCTGTTTTTT.

This clonotype was seen at least ten times. The CDR3 sequence: CSATASGRLSYEQYF. For the CDR3, the DNA is TGCAGTGCTACGGCTAGCGGGAGGCTTTCCTACGAGCAGTACTTC. The chain couples TRBV20-1 to TRBJ2-7; 11 bases are shared with TRBD2. Germline CDR1 DFQATT, CDR2 SNEGSKA (reference sequence). The CDR3 length is 15 residues. With V trimmed by 4 bases and J by 1 base, 6 bases remained unmatched.

The table lists this clonotype with a few counts. The chain uses TRBV29-1 and TRBJ2-6; D is unclear. Germline V gene lookup returns CDR1 SQVTM and CDR2 ANQGSEA. V lost 5 bases and J 0 bases, leaving 8 bases between the germline ends. This CDR3 region has 14 residues. This CDR3 is CSVRAGSGANVLTF. CDR3 sequence (DNA): TGCAGCGTTCGGGCAGGCTCTGGGGCCAACGTCCTGACTTTC.

The chain uses TRBV5-1 and TRBJ2-2; 7 bases map to TRBD1. The CDR3 loop spans 13 amino acids. Losses at the gene ends were 6 bases for V and 7 bases for J; bases not matched to a gene: 6. Germline V lookup: CDR1 SGHRS, CDR2 YFSETQ. The CDR3 bases are TGCGCCAGCACGGCAGGGGGTGTCGGGGAGCTGTTTTTT. It is translated as CASTAGGVGELFF.

There are a few counts of this clonotype. J is TRBJ2-5 and V is TRBV7-2, with D possibly TRBD2 on 6 matching bases. Germline-derived CDR1 and CDR2 are SGHTA and FQGNSA. V was cut by 0 bases and J by 5 bases, with 13 bases left in between. There are 15 residues in the CDR3. CDR3 residues: CASSLAGGAGETQYF. In nucleotides, the CDR3 is TGTGCCAGCAGCTTAGCGGGCGGGGCCGGGGAGACCCAGTACTTC.